A single T cell receptor beta chain is shown here with its context. Antigen unknown. This sample is drawn from a study of post-analysis software for immune sequencing data. Unique molecular identifiers were carried by the TCR beta cDNA libraries. TCRdb reprocessed the PCR reads via MiXCR and lists one record per CDR3 protein. In the table there are 800,000 to 950,000 distinct CDR3 sequences, under 70% of which are singletons. Study observations and caveats: TRBV5-6, TRBV5-1 and TRBV20-1 were among five TRBV segments more frequent in patients than controls.

This CDR3 region has 15 residues. Germline lookup yields CDR1 SGHVS and CDR2 FNYEAQ. Trimming shortened V by 2 bases and J by 2 bases, and 12 bases separated the two germline ends. The source is a girl aged 5 to 17 with multiple sclerosis. The chain has TRBV7-6 and TRBJ1-2, with D possibly matching TRBD1 (5 bases). Source material: blood. CDR3 amino acids: CASSLTQGPNYGYTF. The CDR3 nucleotides read TGTGCCAGCAGCTTAACGCAGGGACCCAACTATGGCTACACCTTC.